This T cell receptor beta chain was identified during a study of cytomegalovirus exposure and HLA in healthy donors. General study findings and limits: Testing in vitro showed three CMV-associated chains specific for CMV antigens. Rarity held for most TCR sequences, but there were some public TCRs that occurred in many donors.

V trimming: 4 bases; J trimming: 3 bases; junction bases outside the gene matches: 6. The length of the CDR3 is 15 residues. Looked up from germline, CDR1 is SGDLS and CDR2 is YYNGEE. As regards this clone: Antigen: not known.

Those who donated were healthy bone marrow donors. Vbeta (60) and Jbeta (13) primers were used in the PCR. Libraries were prepared by immunoSEQ multiplex PCR; TCRdb keeps only in-frame clonotypes and omits some of them. The repertoire includes 150,000 to 200,000 clones, around three quarters of them detected once, and approximately 2.1% sits in the top ten. This TCR was recovered from a woman aged 25-40 years in good health and CMV-seropositive. The sample was PBMCs. V and J are TRBV9 and TRBJ2-7, with TRBD2 identical over 11 bases. CDR3: CASSPQTSGDYEQYF. The CDR3 nucleotides read TGTGCCAGCAGCCCACAGACTAGCGGGGACTACGAGCAGTACTTC.